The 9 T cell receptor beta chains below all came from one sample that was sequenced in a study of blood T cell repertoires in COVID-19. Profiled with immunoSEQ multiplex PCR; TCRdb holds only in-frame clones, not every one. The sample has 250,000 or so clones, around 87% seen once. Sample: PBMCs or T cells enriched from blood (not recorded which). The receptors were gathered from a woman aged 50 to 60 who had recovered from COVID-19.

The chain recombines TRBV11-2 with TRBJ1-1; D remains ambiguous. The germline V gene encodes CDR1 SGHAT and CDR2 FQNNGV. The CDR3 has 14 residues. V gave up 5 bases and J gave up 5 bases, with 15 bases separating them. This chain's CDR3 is CASSTEGVGTEAFF. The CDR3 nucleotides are TGTGCCAGCAGCACAGAGGGAGTGGGTACTGAAGCTTTCTTT.

The CDR3 coding sequence is TGCGCCAGCCTAGCGGGAGGGTTCGATGAGCAGTTCTTC. Translation gives CASLAGGFDEQFF. This sequence joins TRBV10-2 and TRBJ2-1; 12 nucleotides align to TRBD2. Trimming at V came to 8 bases and at J to 8 bases, leaving 4 bases not matched to a gene. Germline V gene sequence: CDR1 WSHSY, CDR2 SAAADI. CDR3 size: 13 residues.

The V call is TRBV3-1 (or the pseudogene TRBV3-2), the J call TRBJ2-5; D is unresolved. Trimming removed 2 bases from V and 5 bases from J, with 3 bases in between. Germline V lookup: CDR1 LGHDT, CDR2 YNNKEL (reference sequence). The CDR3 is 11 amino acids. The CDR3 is CASSQPETQYF. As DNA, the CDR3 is TGTGCCAGCAGCCAACCGGAGACCCAGTACTTC.

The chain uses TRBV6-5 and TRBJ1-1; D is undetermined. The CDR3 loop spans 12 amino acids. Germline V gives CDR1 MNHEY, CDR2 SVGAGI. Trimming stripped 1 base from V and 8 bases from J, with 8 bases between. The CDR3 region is CASSYYGSEAFF. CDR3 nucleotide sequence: TGTGCCAGCAGTTACTACGGGTCAGAAGCTTTCTTT.

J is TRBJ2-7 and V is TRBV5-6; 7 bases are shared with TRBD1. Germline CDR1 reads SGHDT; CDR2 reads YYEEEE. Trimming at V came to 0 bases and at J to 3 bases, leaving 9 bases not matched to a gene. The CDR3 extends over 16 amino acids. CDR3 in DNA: TGTGCCAGCAGCTTGGGCCCCGCGACAGGGAGCTACGAGCAGTACTTC. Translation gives CASSLGPATGSYEQYF.

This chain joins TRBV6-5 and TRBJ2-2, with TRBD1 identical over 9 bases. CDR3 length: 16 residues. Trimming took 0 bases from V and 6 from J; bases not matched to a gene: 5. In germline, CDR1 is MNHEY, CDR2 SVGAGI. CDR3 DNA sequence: TGTGCCAGCAGTTACTCGAGGACAGGGGTTTCCGGGGAGCTGTTTTTT. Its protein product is CASSYSRTGVSGELFF.

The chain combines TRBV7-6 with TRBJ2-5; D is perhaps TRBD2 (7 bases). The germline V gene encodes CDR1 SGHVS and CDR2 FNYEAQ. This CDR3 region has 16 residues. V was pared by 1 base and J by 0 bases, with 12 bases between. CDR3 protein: CASSLVGGGYQETQYF. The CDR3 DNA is TGTGCCAGCAGCTTAGTAGGGGGAGGGTACCAAGAGACCCAGTACTTC. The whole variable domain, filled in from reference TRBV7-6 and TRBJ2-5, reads GAGVSQSPRYKVTKRGQDVALRCDPISGHVSLYWYRQALGQGPEFLTYFNYEAQQDKSGLPNDRFSAERPEGSISTLTIQRTEQRDSAMYRCASSLVGGGYQETQYFGPGTRLLVL.

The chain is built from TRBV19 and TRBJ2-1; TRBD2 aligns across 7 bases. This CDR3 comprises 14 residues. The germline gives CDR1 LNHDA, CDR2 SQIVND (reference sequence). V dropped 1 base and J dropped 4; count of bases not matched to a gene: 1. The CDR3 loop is CASSIGGGYNEQFF. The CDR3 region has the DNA TGTGCCAGTAGTATAGGCGGGGGTTACAATGAGCAGTTCTTC.

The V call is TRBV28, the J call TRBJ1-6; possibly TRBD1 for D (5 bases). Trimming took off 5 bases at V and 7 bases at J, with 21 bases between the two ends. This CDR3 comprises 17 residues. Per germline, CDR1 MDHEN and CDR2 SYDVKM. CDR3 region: CASSPGGRGLSNSPLHF. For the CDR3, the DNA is TGTGCCAGCAGTCCGGGGGGAAGGGGTTTGTCCAATTCACCCCTCCACTTT.